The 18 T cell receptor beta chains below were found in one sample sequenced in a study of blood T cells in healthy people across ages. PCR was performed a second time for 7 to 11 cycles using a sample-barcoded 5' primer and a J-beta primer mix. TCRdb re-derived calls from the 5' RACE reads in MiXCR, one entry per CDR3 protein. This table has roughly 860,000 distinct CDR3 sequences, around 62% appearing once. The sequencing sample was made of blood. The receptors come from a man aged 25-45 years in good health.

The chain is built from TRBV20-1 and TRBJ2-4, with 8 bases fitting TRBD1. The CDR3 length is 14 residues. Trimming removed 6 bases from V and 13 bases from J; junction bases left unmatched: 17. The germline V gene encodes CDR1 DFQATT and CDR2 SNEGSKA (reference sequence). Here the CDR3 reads CSAPRQGISYKQYF. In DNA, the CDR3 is TGCAGTGCCCCGCGACAGGGGATCTCCTACAAGCAGTACTTC.

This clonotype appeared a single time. The CDR3 DNA reads TGTGCCAGCAAGTACGGTATTACCGGGGAGCTGTTTTTT. Protein product: CASKYGITGELFF. The chain carries TRBV27 and TRBJ2-2, with D unresolved. V dropped 7 bases and J dropped 5 bases, with 11 bases sitting between them. Germline assignment: CDR1 MNHEY and CDR2 SMNVEV (reference sequence). The CDR3 runs to 13 residues.

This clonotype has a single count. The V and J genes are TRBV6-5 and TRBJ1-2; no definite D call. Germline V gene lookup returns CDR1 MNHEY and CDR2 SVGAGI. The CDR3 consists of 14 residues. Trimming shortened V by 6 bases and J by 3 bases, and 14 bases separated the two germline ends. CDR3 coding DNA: TGTGCCAGCAGACAACCGGGAGCCTACTATGGCTACACCTTC. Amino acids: CASRQPGAYYGYTF.

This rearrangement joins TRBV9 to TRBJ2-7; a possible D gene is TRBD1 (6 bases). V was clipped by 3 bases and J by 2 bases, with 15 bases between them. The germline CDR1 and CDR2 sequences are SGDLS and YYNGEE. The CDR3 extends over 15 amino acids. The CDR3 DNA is TGTGCCAGCAGCGCCCGGGACACCAGCACCTACGAGCAGTACTTC. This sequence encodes CASSARDTSTYEQYF.

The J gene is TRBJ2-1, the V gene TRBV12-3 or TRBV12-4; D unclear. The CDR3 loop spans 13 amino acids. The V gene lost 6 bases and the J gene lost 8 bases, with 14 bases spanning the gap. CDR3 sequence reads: CASSPSPYDEQFF. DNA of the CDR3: TGTGCCAGCAGCCCCTCCCCTTATGATGAGCAGTTCTTC.

CDR3 protein: CAINPLSGFNEQFF. CDR3 DNA: TGTGCCATCAATCCTTTGTCAGGGTTCAATGAGCAGTTCTTC. The V and J genes are TRBV12-3 or TRBV12-4 and TRBJ2-1; tentative D call: TRBD1 (5 bases). The CDR3 contains 14 residues. Trimming removed 10 bases at V and 6 bases at J, with 19 bases between.

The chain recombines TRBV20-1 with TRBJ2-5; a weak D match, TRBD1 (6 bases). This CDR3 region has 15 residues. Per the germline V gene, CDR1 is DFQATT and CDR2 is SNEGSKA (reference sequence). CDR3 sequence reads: CSPAGDKPPPETQYF. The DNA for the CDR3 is TGCAGCCCTGCCGGGGACAAGCCCCCTCCCGAGACCCAGTACTTC.

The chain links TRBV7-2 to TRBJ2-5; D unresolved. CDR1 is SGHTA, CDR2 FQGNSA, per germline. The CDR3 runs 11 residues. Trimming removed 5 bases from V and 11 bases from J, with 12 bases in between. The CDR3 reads CASSARSEQYF. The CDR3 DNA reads TGTGCCAGCAGCGCCCGGTCAGAGCAGTACTTC.

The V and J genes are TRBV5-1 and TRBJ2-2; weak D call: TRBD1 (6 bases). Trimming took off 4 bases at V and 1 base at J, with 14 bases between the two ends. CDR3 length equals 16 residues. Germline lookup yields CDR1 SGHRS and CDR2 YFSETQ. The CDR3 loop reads CASSRTGQRNTGELFF. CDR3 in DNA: TGCGCCAGCAGCAGAACCGGACAGCGGAACACCGGGGAGCTGTTTTTT.

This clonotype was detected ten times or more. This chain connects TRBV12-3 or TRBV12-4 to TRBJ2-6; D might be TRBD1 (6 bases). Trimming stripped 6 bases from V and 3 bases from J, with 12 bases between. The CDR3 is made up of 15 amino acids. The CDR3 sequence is CASSTTGSGANVLTF. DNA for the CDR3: TGTGCCAGCAGCACTACAGGGAGTGGGGCCAACGTCCTGACTTTC.

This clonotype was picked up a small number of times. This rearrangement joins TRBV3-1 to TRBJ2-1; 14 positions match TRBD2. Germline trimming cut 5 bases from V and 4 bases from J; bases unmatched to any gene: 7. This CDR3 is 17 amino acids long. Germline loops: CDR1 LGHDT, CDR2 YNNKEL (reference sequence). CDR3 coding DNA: TGTGCCAGCAGCAAAGGGACTAGCGGGGGTGTATACAATGAGCAGTTCTTC. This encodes CASSKGTSGGVYNEQFF.

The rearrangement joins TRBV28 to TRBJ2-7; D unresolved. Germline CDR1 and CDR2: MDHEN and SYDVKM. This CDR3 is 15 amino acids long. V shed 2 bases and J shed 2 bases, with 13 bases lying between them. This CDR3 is CASSLGRDPTYEQYF. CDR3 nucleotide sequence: TGTGCCAGCAGTTTAGGGCGTGACCCCACCTACGAGCAGTACTTC. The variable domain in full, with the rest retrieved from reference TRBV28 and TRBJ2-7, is DVKVTQSSRYLVKRTGEKVFLECVQDMDHENMFWYRQDPGLGLRLIYFSYDVKMKEKGDIPEGYSVSREKKERFSLILESASTNQTSMYLCASSLGRDPTYEQYFGPGTRLTVT.

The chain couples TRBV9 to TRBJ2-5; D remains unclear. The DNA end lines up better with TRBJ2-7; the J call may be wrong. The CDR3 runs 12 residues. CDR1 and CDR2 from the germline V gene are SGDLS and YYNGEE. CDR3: CASSDLWGEQYF. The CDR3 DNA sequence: TGTGCCAGCAGCGACCTTTGGGGCGAGCAGTACTTC.

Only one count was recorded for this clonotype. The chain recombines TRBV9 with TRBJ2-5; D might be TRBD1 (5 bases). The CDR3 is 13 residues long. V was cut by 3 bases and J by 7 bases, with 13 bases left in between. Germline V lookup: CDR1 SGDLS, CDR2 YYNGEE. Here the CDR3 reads CASSADPQGTQYF. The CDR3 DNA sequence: TGTGCCAGCAGCGCAGACCCTCAGGGGACCCAGTACTTC.

CDR3 sequence reads: CAISESRSSNQPQHF. The CDR3 coding sequence is TGTGCCATCAGTGAGTCAAGGTCTAGCAATCAGCCCCAGCATTTT. The chain links TRBV10-3 to TRBJ1-5; D is ambiguous. V lost 0 bases and J 0 bases, leaving 6 bases between the germline ends. CDR1 is ENHRY, CDR2 SYGVKD, per germline. There are 15 residues in the CDR3.

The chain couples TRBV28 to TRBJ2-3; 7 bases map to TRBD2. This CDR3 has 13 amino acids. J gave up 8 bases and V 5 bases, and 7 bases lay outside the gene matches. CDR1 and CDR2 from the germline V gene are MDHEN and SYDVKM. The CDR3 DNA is TGTGCCAGCAGTGCCCGACTAGCCAGTACGCAGTATTTT. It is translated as CASSARLASTQYF.

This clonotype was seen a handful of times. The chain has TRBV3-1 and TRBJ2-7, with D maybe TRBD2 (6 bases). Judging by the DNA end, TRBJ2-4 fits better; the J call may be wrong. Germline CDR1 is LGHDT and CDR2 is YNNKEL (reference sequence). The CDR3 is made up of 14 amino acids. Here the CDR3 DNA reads TGTGCCAGCAGCCAAGAGGGGGGTAAAAACATTCAGTACTTC. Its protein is CASSQEGGKNIQYF.

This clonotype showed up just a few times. The CDR3 spells CASSDAAGQTYEQYF. The CDR3 nucleotides read TGTGCCAGCAGTGACGCAGCGGGGCAGACCTACGAGCAGTACTTC. The gene calls are TRBV25-1 and TRBJ2-7; 7 nucleotides align to TRBD2. V gave up 3 bases and J gave up 2 bases; unmatched junction bases: 7. The CDR3 is made up of 15 amino acids. Germline CDR1 MGHDK, CDR2 SYGVNS.